The rows below give T cell receptor beta chains drawn from one sample of a study of blood T cell repertoires in COVID-19. Data came from immunoSEQ multiplex PCR; TCRdb stores just in-frame clones and leaves some out. The data hold around 99,000 clones, with 75% to 85% observed a single time. Input material: peripheral blood. These receptor sequences come from a woman older than 75 with active or convalescent COVID-19. The CDR3 runs from the conserved cysteine through the conserved F or W. The D gene is left open where the match is weak. The listing skips clone size in some rows; elsewhere it reads once, few, many or a size class.

size	V	J	D	DNA	CDR3
-	TRBV27	TRBJ2-5	TRBD2	TGTGCCAGCAGTTTGGAAGCTAGCGGGAGGCCAGAGACCCAGTACTTC	CASSLEASGRPETQYF
few	TRBV10-3	TRBJ1-6	TRBD1	TGTGCCATCAGTCCCACGGGACAGGGGGATTCACCCCTCCACTTT	CAISPTGQGDSPLHF
-	TRBV28	TRBJ2-1	-	TGTGCCAGCAGTTTACTAGCTGGTGAGCAGTTCTTC	CASSLLAGEQFF
-	TRBV5-1	TRBJ1-1	TRBD1	TGCGCCAGCAACGGACAGGAGAACACTGAAGCTTTCTTT	CASNGQENTEAFF
-	TRBV4-1	TRBJ1-5	-	TGCGCCAGCAGCCAACAGGGGCGAGATCAGCCCCAGCATTTT	CASSQQGRDQPQHF
-	TRBV5-5	TRBJ1-5	-	TGTGCCAGCAGCTGGGGGGTATATAGCAATCAGCCCCAGCATTTT	CASSWGVYSNQPQHF
once	TRBV7-2	TRBJ2-3	TRBD2	TGTGCCAGCAGCTCCTTTCTGGGACTAGCGCGCTCAGATACGCAGTATTTT	CASSSFLGLARSDTQYF
-	TRBV5-1	TRBJ1-4	TRBD1	TGCGCCAGCAGCTTGCGGCAGGGGGCGGACAAACTGTTTTTT	CASSLRQGADKLFF
few	TRBV28	TRBJ2-2	TRBD1	TGTGCCAGCAGAGGACAGGGGAACACCGGGGAGCTGTTTTTT	CASRGQGNTGELFF
-	TRBV19	TRBJ2-2	-	TGTGCCAGTACTGGCCTACAGAGCACCGGGGAGCTGTTTTTT	CASTGLQSTGELFF
-	TRBV7-9	TRBJ2-5	-	TGTGCCAGCAGCCCTCCCGGGAAAGAGACCCAGTACTTC	CASSPPGKETQYF
once	TRBV14	TRBJ2-3	-	TGTGCCAGCAGCCAAGAATCCTACACAGATACGCAGTATTTT	CASSQESYTDTQYF
-	TRBV4-2	TRBJ2-3	TRBD2	TGTGCCAGCAGCCAAGATTGGGGACTAGCGGCAGATACGCAGTATTTT	CASSQDWGLAADTQYF